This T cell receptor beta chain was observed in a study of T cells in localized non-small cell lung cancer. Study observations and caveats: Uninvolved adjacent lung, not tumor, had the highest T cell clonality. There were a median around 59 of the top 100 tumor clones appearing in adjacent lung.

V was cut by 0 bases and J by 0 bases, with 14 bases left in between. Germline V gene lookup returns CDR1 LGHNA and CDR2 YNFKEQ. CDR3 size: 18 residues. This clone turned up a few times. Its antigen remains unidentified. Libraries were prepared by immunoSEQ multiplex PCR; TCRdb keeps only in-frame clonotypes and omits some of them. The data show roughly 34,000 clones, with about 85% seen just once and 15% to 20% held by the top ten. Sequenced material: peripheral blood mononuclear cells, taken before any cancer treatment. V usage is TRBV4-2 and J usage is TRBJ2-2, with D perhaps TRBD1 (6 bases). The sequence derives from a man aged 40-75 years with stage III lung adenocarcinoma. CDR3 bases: TGTGCCAGCAGCCAAGATGATGGCAGGACAGCGAACACCGGGGAGCTGTTTTTT. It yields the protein CASSQDDGRTANTGELFF.